Sequencing of this T cell receptor beta chain was carried out in a study of T cell responses to AZD1222 COVID-19 vaccine. Comment on this clone: The sample holds other DNA sequences that translate to the same CDR3.

CDR3 length equals 12 residues. The V segment lost 6 bases and the J segment 8 bases; nucleotides outside the gene matches: 5. Repertoires were generated with immunoSEQ multiplex PCR, while TCRdb's copy carries only in-frame clones and drops some. The sample includes 90,000 to 120,000 clones, 87% seen only once; the top ten take 3.5% to 4.5%. The sequences come from peripheral blood, collected on day 0 of AZD1222 vaccination. The rearrangement joins TRBV12-3 or TRBV12-4 to TRBJ1-2; 8 bases line up with TRBD1. The source of this sequence is an adult in good health. The CDR3 nucleotides read TGTGCCAGCAGCTTCGACAGGGGCGGCTACACCTTC. Translated: CASSFDRGGYTF.